Below, one T cell receptor beta chain is given with its context. The CDR3 sequence is 16 residues long. The V end was cut by 0 bases, the J end by 5 bases, with 16 bases between. CDR1 and CDR2 from the germline V gene are MNHGY and SAAAGT. In the authors' methods: Reference gene primers were amplified, and this amplification served to estimate nucleated cell counts. Sequenced by immunoSEQ multiplex PCR; TCRdb stores in-frame clones only, minus some. V and J calls and clone size are as listed in that table; D and trimming were resolved from the DNA. The sample carries over 600,000 clones, 70% to 90% recorded once. The data belong to a study of blood T cell repertoires in COVID-19. As for the study in general: The United States, Italy and Spain were the sources of the acute and convalescent COVID-19 samples. Nucleic acid was either cDNA or gDNA, and it came from T cells, B-cell-depleted T cells, or PBMCs.

This sequence joins TRBV6-8 and TRBJ1-2; D possibly corresponds to TRBD1 (6 bases). The receptor was derived from a woman younger than 30 with acute or convalescent COVID-19. The sample was peripheral blood. The CDR3 coding sequence is TGTGCCAGCAGTTACTCCCGGACAGAGGGGAGATATGGCTACACCTTC. It specifies CASSYSRTEGRYGYTF.